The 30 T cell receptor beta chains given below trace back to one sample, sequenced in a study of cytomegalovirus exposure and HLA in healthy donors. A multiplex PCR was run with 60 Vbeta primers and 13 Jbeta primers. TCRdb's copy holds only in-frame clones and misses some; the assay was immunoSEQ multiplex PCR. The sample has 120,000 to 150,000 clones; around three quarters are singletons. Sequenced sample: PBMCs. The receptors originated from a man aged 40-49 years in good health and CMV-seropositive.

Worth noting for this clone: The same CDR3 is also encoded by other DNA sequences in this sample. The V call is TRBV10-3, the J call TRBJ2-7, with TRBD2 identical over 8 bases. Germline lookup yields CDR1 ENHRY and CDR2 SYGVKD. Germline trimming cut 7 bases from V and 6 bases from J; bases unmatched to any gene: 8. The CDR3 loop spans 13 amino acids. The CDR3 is CAIKPGGASEQYF. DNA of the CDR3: TGTGCCATCAAACCCGGGGGGGCCTCCGAGCAGTACTTC.

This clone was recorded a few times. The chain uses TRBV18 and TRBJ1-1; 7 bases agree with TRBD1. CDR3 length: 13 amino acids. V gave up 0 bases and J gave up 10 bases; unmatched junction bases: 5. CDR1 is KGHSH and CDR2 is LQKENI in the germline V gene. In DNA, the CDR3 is TGTGCCAGCTCACCACCGGGACAGTTCGGAGCTTTCTTT. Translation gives CASSPPGQFGAFF.

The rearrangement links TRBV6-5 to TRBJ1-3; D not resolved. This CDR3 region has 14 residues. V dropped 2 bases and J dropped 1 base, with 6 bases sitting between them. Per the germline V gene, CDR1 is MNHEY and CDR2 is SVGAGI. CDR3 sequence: CASSYGPSGNTIYF. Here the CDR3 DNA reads TGTGCCAGCAGTTACGGGCCTTCTGGAAACACCATATATTTT.

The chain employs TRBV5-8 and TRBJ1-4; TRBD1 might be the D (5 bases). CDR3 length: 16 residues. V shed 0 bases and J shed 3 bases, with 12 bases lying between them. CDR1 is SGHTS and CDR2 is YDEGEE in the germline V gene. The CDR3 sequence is CASSLVRQTSNEKLFF. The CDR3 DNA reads TGTGCCAGCAGCTTGGTAAGACAGACCTCTAATGAAAAACTGTTTTTT.

This chain's CDR3 is CASSLTSGISNQPQHF. For the CDR3, the DNA is TGTGCCAGCAGCTTGACTTCAGGGATAAGCAATCAGCCCCAGCATTTT. The rearrangement joins TRBV5-6 to TRBJ1-5; D is possibly TRBD1 (5 bases). Germline CDR1 is SGHDT and CDR2 is YYEEEE. CDR3 length: 16 residues. V was shortened by 1 base and J by 1 base, with 12 bases between the two germline ends.

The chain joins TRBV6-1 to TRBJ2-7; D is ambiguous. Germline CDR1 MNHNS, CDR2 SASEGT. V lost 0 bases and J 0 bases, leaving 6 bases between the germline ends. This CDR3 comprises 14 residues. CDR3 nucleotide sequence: TGTGCCAGCAGTGAAGCGTCTAGCTCCTACGAGCAGTACTTC. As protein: CASSEASSSYEQYF.

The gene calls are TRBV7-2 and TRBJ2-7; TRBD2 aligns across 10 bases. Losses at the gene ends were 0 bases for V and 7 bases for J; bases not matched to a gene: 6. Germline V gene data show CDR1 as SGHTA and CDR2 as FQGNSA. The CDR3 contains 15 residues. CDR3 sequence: CASSLAAGGPQEQYF. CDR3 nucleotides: TGTGCCAGCAGCTTAGCAGCGGGAGGGCCGCAAGAGCAGTACTTC. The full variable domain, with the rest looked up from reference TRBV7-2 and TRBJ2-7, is GAGVSQSPSNKVTEKGKDVELRCDPISGHTALYWYRQSLGQGLEFLIYFQGNSAPDKSGLPSDRFSAERTGGSVSTLTIQRTQQEDSAVYLCASSLAAGGPQEQYFGPGTRLTVT.

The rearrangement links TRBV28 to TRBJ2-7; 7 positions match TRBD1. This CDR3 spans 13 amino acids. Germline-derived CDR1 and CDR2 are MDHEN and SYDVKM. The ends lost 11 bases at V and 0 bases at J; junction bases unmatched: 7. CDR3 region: CAGSRDSSYEQYF. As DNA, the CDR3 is TGTGCCGGAAGTAGGGACAGCTCCTACGAGCAGTACTTC.

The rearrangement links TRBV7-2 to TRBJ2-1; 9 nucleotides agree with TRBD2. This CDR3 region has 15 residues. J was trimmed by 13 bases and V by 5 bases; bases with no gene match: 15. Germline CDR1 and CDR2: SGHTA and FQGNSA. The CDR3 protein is CASSQEPSGTPYQFF. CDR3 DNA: TGTGCCAGCAGCCAAGAGCCTAGCGGGACCCCCTATCAGTTCTTC.

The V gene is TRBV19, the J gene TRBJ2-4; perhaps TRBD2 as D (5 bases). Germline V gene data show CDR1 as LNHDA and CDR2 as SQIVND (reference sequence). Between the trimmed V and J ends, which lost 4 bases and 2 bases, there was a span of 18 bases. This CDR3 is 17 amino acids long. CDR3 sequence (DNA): TGTGCCAGTAGTACCTCCCCAGCGGAAAAAACCAAAAACATTCAGTACTTC. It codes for CASSTSPAEKTKNIQYF.

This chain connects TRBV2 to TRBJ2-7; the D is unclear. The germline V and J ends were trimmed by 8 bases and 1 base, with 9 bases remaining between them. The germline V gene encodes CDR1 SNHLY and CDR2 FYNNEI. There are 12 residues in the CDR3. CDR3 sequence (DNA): TGTGCCAGCGCACTCCTATCCTACGAGCAGTACTTC. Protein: CASALLSYEQYF.

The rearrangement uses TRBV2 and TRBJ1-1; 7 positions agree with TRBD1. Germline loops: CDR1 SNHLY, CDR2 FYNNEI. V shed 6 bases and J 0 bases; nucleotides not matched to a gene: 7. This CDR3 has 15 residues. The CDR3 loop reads CASRSRDSMNTEAFF. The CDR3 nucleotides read TGTGCCAGCAGGAGCCGGGACAGCATGAACACTGAAGCTTTCTTT.

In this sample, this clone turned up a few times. CDR3 in amino acids: CASKRESGAVGAYEQYF. Here the CDR3 DNA reads TGTGCCAGCAAAAGGGAGTCAGGTGCGGTCGGTGCCTACGAGCAGTACTTC. The rearrangement links TRBV27 to TRBJ2-7; maybe TRBD2 (5 bases). V was pared by 7 bases and J by 2 bases, with 24 bases between. CDR3 length: 17 amino acids. From germline, CDR1 is MNHEY and CDR2 SMNVEV (reference sequence).

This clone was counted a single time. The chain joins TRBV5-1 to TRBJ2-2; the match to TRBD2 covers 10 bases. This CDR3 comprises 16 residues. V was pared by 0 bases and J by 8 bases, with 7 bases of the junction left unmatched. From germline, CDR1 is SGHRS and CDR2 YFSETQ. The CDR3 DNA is TGCGCCAGCAGCTTGGCCGGGCTAGCGGGAGTAGGGGAGCTGTTTTTT. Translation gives CASSLAGLAGVGELFF.

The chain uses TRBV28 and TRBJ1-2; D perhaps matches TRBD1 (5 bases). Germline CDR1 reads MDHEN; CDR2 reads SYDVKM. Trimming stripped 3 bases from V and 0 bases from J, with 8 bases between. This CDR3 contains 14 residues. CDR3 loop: CASSLGLANYGYTF. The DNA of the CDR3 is TGTGCCAGCAGTTTGGGACTAGCTAACTATGGCTACACCTTC.

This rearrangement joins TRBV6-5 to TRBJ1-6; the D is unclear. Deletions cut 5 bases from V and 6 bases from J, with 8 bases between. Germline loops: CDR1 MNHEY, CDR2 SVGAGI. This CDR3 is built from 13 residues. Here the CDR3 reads CASSRTVNSPLHF. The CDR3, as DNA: TGTGCCAGCAGTCGTACGGTTAATTCACCCCTCCACTTT.

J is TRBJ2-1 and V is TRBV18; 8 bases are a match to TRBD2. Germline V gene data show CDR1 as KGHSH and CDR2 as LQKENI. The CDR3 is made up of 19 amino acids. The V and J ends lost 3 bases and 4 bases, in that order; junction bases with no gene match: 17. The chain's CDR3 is CASSPGPRGPGLAYNEQFF. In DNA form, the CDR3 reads TGTGCCAGCTCACCGGGTCCTCGGGGGCCAGGACTAGCATACAATGAGCAGTTCTTC.

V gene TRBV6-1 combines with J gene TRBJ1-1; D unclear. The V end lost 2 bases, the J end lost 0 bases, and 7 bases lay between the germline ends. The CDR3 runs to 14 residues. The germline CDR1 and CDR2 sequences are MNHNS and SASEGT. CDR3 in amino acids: CASSEQLMNTEAFF. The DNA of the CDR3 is TGTGCCAGCAGTGAACAACTCATGAACACTGAAGCTTTCTTT.

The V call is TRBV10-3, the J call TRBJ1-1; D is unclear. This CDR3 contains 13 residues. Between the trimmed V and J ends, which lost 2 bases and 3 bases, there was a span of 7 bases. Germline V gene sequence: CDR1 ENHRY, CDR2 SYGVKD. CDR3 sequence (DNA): TGTGCCATCAGTGAGGCTAGTTACACTGAAGCTTTCTTT. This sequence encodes CAISEASYTEAFF.

CDR3 protein: CASSLDAGGLETQYF. The CDR3, as DNA: TGCGCCAGCAGCTTGGATGCAGGGGGCTTGGAGACCCAGTACTTC. The V call is TRBV5-1, the J call TRBJ2-5; 8 bases are a match to TRBD1. The CDR3 runs 15 residues. The J segment lost 5 bases and the V segment lost 0 bases, leaving 6 bases of the junction unmatched. The germline CDR1 and CDR2 sequences are SGHRS and YFSETQ.

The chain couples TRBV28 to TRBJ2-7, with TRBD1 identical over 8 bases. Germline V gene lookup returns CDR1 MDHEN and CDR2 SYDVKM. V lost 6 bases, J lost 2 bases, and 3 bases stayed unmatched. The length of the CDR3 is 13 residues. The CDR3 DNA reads TGTGCCAGCAGGTTGACAGGGGCCTACGAGCAGTACTTC. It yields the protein CASRLTGAYEQYF.

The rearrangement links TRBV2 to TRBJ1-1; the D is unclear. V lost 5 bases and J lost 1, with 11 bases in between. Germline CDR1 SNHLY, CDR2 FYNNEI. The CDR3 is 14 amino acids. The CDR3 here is CASSWGGGNTEAFF. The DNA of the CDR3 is TGTGCCAGCAGTTGGGGAGGCGGGAACACTGAAGCTTTCTTT.

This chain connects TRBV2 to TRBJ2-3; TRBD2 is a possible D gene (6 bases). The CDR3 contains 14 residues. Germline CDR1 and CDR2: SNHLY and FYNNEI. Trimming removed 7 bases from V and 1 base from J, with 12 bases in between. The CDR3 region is CASKKGGGTDTQYF. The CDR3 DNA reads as TGTGCCAGCAAGAAGGGCGGGGGCACAGATACGCAGTATTTT.

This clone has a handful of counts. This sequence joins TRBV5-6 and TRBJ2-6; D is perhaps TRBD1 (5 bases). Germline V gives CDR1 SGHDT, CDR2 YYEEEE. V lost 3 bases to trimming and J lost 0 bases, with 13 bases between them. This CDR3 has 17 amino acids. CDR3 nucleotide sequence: TGTGCCAGCAGCTACCTACGACAGATCTCTGGGGCCAACGTCCTGACTTTC. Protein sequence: CASSYLRQISGANVLTF. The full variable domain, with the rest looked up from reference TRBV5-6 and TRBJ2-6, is DAGVTQSPTHLIKTRGQQVTLRCSPKSGHDTVSWYQQALGQGPQFIFQYYEEEERQRGNFPDRFSGHQFPNYSSELNVNALLLGDSALYLCASSYLRQISGANVLTFGAGSRLTVL.

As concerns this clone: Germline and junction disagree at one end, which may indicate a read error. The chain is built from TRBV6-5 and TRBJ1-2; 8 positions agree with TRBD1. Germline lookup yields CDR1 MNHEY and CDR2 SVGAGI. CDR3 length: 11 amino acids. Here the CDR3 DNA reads TGTGCCAGCAGTTACGGGACAGGTCTTTCCTTC. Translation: CASSYGTGLSF.

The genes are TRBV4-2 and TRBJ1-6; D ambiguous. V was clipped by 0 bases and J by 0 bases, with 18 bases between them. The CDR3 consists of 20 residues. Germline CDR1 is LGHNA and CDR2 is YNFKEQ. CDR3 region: CASSQDLYDGRSSYNSPLHF. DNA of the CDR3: TGTGCCAGCAGCCAAGATTTGTATGACGGGAGGAGCTCCTATAATTCACCCCTCCACTTT.

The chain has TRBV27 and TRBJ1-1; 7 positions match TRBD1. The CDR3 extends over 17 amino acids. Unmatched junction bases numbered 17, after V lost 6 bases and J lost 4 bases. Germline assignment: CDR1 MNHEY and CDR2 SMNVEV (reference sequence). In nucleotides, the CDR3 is TGTGCCAGCAGAAGCCCGACAGGGATTGGAATTGGCACTGAAGCTTTCTTT. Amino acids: CASRSPTGIGIGTEAFF.

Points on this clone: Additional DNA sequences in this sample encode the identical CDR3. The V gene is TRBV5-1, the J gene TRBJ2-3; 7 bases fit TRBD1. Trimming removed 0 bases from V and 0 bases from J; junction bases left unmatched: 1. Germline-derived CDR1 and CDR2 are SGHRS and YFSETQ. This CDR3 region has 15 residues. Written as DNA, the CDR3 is TGCGCCAGCAGCTTGGAGGGGGCAAGCACAGATACGCAGTATTTT. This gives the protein CASSLEGASTDTQYF.

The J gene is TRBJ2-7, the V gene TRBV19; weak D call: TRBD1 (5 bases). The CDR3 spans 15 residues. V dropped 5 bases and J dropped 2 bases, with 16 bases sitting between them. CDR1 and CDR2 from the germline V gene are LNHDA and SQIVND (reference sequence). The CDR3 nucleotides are TGTGCCAGTAGTTATAGAAGGGGTAGGGCCTACGAGCAGTACTTC. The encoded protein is CASSYRRGRAYEQYF. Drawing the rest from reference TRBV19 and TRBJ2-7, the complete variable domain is DGGITQSPKYLFRKEGQNVTLSCEQNLNHDAMYWYRQDPGQGLRLIYYSQIVNDFQKGDIAEGYSVSREKKESFPLTVTSAQKNPTAFYLCASSYRRGRAYEQYFGPGTRLTVT.

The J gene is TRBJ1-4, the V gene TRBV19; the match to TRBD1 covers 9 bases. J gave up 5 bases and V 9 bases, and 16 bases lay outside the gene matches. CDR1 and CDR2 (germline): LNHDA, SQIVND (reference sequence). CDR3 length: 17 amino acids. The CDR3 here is CASTSVGTGIKNEKLFF. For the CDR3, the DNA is TGTGCCAGCACATCCGTCGGGACAGGGATTAAAAATGAAAAACTGTTTTTT.